A single sample gave rise to the 27 T cell receptor beta chains below, sequenced in a study of OX40 agonist ivuxolimab in advanced cancers. Clones were sequenced by immunoSEQ multiplex PCR, and TCRdb holds only the in-frame ones, with some missing. Found here are about 140,000 clones, just over 90% of them singletons; the top ten hold 0.9% to 1.2%. This specimen was CD4+ or CD8+ T cells sorted from blood, taken in a trial of the OX40 agonist ivuxolimab. These receptors all stem from an adult with an advanced solid tumor such as melanoma, head and neck, liver or kidney cancer.

J is TRBJ2-7 and V is TRBV28; possibly TRBD1 or TRBD2 for D (5 bases each). Trimming shortened V by 7 bases and J by 7 bases, and 23 bases separated the two germline ends. CDR3 length equals 15 residues. The germline V gene has CDR1 MDHEN and CDR2 SYDVKM. CDR3 nucleotides: TGTGCCAGCACCGAGGCCGGGACGGACCCTCGGGAGCAGTACTTC. Protein: CASTEAGTDPREQYF.

The chain links TRBV19 to TRBJ2-5; 10 bases match TRBD2. Germline V gene sequence: CDR1 LNHDA, CDR2 SQIVND (reference sequence). This CDR3 is built from 16 residues. The trim removed 7 bases at V and 5 bases at J, leaving 13 bases unmatched. CDR3 coding DNA: TGTGCCAGTACCCCCTCGGCTAGCGGGAGATGGGAGACCCAGTACTTC. Its protein product is CASTPSASGRWETQYF.

CDR3 coding DNA: TGTGCCAGCAGTCTGACCCCGGGACAGGGTTTTTACGAGTACTTC. The encoded protein is CASSLTPGQGFYEYF. The chain employs TRBV27 and TRBJ2-7; 9 positions match TRBD1. The CDR3 extends over 15 amino acids. V lost 5 bases to trimming and J lost 11 bases; unmatched junction nucleotides: 16. Per the germline V gene, CDR1 is MNHEY and CDR2 is SMNVEV (reference sequence).

This clone came up a few times. This rearrangement joins TRBV4-1 to TRBJ1-2, with 9 positions matching TRBD1. Trimming took 3 bases from V and 3 from J; bases not matched to a gene: 8. The CDR3 is 16 amino acids. Germline V CDR1 and CDR2: MGHRA, YSYEKL. The CDR3 DNA follows: TGCGCCAGCAGCCAGCCTACAGGGGGCAAAGACTATGGCTACACCTTC. This codes for CASSQPTGGKDYGYTF.

The chain combines TRBV9 with TRBJ2-2; weak D call: TRBD1 (6 bases). Germline V lookup: CDR1 SGDLS, CDR2 YYNGEE. V lost 0 bases to trimming and J lost 8 bases, with 14 bases between them. The CDR3 covers 15 residues. CDR3 nucleotides: TGTGCCAGCAGCGTAGAGGAGGACAGACTTGGGGAGCTGTTTTTT. Encoded protein: CASSVEEDRLGELFF.

This chain links TRBV7-3 with TRBJ2-7, with D uncertain. Per germline, CDR1 SGHTA and CDR2 FQGTGA. The V end was cut by 1 base, the J end by 4 bases, with 5 bases between. This CDR3 has 12 amino acids. The CDR3 bases are TGTGCCAGCAGCTTAAACGGTTACGAGCAGTACTTC. Protein sequence: CASSLNGYEQYF.

The V call is TRBV6-1, the J call TRBJ2-2; weak D call: TRBD2 (5 bases). Trimming shortened V by 3 bases and J by 7 bases, and 15 bases separated the two germline ends. The germline gives CDR1 MNHNS, CDR2 SASEGT. CDR3 length: 15 residues. The DNA of the CDR3 is TGTGCCAGCAGTGAGGTACTAGAGTATAACGGGGAGCTGTTTTTT. This translates into CASSEVLEYNGELFF.

This chain connects TRBV19 to TRBJ2-5, with TRBD2 as a possible D gene (5 bases). The CDR3 runs 13 residues. V lost 9 bases, J lost 1 base, and 12 bases lay in between. CDR1 LNHDA and CDR2 SQIVND come from the germline V gene (reference sequence). The CDR3 sequence: CASDPGSQETQYF. In nucleotides, the CDR3 is TGTGCCAGCGACCCGGGGAGCCAAGAGACCCAGTACTTC.

The gene calls are TRBV18 and TRBJ1-3; D not resolved. CDR1 and CDR2 (germline): KGHSH, LQKENI. V shed 6 bases and J shed 0 bases, with 12 bases lying between them. This CDR3 is built from 15 residues. CDR3 in amino acids: CASSEAKSSGNTIYF. DNA for the CDR3: TGTGCCAGCTCGGAGGCCAAGAGCTCTGGAAACACCATATATTTT.

V is TRBV5-4 and J is TRBJ2-7; 7 bases match TRBD1. The CDR3 loop spans 14 amino acids. V lost 3 bases and J lost 1; bases outside the gene matches: 4. Germline V gene lookup returns CDR1 SGHNT and CDR2 YYREEE (reference sequence). The CDR3 sequence: CASSYRDRSYEQYF. For the CDR3, the DNA is TGTGCCAGCAGCTACCGGGACAGATCCTACGAGCAGTACTTC.

The chain links TRBV12-5 to TRBJ2-7; 8 bases are shared with TRBD1. Unmatched junction bases numbered 9, after V lost 1 base and J lost 7 bases. The germline CDR1 and CDR2 sequences are LGHNT and FRNRAP. CDR3 length equals 15 residues. The CDR3 DNA sequence: TGTGCTAGTGGTTTGGGCTACAGGGGGGACAAGGAGCAGTACTTC. This codes for CASGLGYRGDKEQYF.

V and J are TRBV18 and TRBJ2-1, with D unclear. V was pared by 3 bases and J by 5 bases, with 8 bases between. This CDR3 has 13 amino acids. Germline loops: CDR1 KGHSH, CDR2 LQKENI. This CDR3 is CASSPSQHNEQFF. As DNA, the CDR3 is TGTGCCAGCTCACCGAGTCAGCACAATGAGCAGTTCTTC.

The chain links TRBV15 to TRBJ2-1; 7 bases are a match to TRBD2. CDR1 is LNHNV and CDR2 is YYDKDF in the germline V gene (reference sequence). Trimming at V came to 4 bases and at J to 3 bases, leaving 3 bases not matched to a gene. CDR3 size: 14 residues. CDR3 sequence reads: CATSKAGIYNEQFF. DNA for the CDR3: TGTGCCACCAGCAAAGCGGGGATCTACAATGAGCAGTTCTTC.

The chain joins TRBV5-1 to TRBJ1-5, with 7 positions matching TRBD1. CDR3 size: 14 residues. The germline gives CDR1 SGHRS, CDR2 YFSETQ. V lost 4 bases and J lost 4; bases outside the gene matches: 5. The CDR3 sequence is CASSIGTANQPQHF. CDR3 DNA: TGCGCCAGCAGCATAGGGACAGCGAATCAGCCCCAGCATTTT.

This clone was observed once. The chain employs TRBV15 and TRBJ2-1; no clear D gene. The V gene lost 0 bases and the J gene lost 7 bases, with 7 bases spanning the gap. The germline CDR1 and CDR2 sequences are LNHNV and YYDKDF (reference sequence). This CDR3 is built from 13 residues. This CDR3 reads CATSRDHLNEQFF. The CDR3 coding sequence is TGTGCCACCAGCAGAGATCACCTTAATGAGCAGTTCTTC. The entire variable domain, with the rest obtained from reference TRBV15 and TRBJ2-1, is as follows: DAMVIQNPRYQVTQFGKPVTLSCSQTLNHNVMYWYQQKSSQAPKLLFHYYDKDFNNEADTPDNFQSRRPNTSFCFLDIRSPGLGDTAMYLCATSRDHLNEQFFGPGTRLTVL.

The sample holds one count of this clone. The chain is built from TRBV7-2 and TRBJ1-2, with D perhaps matching TRBD1 (5 bases). Trimming took 0 bases from V and 4 from J, leaving 12 bases between them. The germline V gene encodes CDR1 SGHTA and CDR2 FQGNSA. The CDR3 is made up of 15 amino acids. The CDR3 is CASSLAGRGAYGYTF. Written as DNA, the CDR3 is TGTGCCAGCAGCTTAGCGGGTAGAGGGGCCTATGGCTACACCTTC.

In this sample, this clone turned up a few times. The rearrangement joins TRBV9 to TRBJ1-4, with TRBD1 identical over 7 bases. Germline-derived CDR1 and CDR2 are SGDLS and YYNGEE. J gave up 8 bases and V 4 bases, and 11 bases lay outside the gene matches. CDR3 length equals 15 residues. In DNA form, the CDR3 reads TGTGCCAGCAGCTTGGGGACAGCCATTAGGGAAAAACTGTTTTTT. This translates into CASSLGTAIREKLFF.

The V call is TRBV5-1, the J call TRBJ1-5; D possibly corresponds to TRBD1 (5 bases). Trimming removed 3 bases at V and 8 bases at J, with 12 bases between. The germline V gene has CDR1 SGHRS and CDR2 YFSETQ. The CDR3 is 13 amino acids. CDR3 protein: CASSSQGGEPQHF. The CDR3 nucleotides are TGCGCCAGCAGCTCCCAGGGAGGTGAGCCCCAGCATTTT.

This clone showed up just once. CDR3 region: CASKGGNTIYF. The CDR3 nucleotides are TGTGCCAGCAAAGGTGGAAACACCATATATTTT. The gene calls are TRBV28 and TRBJ1-3; D remains ambiguous. The germline gives CDR1 MDHEN, CDR2 SYDVKM. The V and J ends lost 7 bases and 3 bases respectively, with 4 bases between them. The CDR3 is 11 residues long.

The chain employs TRBV7-3 and TRBJ2-5; D is undetermined. Per the germline V gene, CDR1 is SGHTA and CDR2 is FQGTGA. This CDR3 region has 15 residues. Trimming took off 5 bases at V and 1 base at J, with 14 bases between the two ends. The CDR3 DNA follows: TGTGCCAGCAGCCCCGGAAGGGTCCCCCAAGAGACCCAGTACTTC. It encodes CASSPGRVPQETQYF.

The chain carries TRBV28 and TRBJ1-2; unclear D gene. Germline V gives CDR1 MDHEN, CDR2 SYDVKM. The CDR3 spans 11 residues. V was cut by 5 bases and J by 4 bases, with 5 bases left in between. In nucleotides, the CDR3 is TGTGCCAGCAGTAGTCCCTATGGCTACACCTTC. This codes for CASSSPYGYTF.

The rearrangement links TRBV19 to TRBJ1-4; possible D gene TRBD1, 5 bases. With 8 bases removed from V and 8 bases from J, the gap between germline ends came to 18 bases. Looked up from germline, CDR1 is LNHDA and CDR2 is SQIVND (reference sequence). This CDR3 has 14 amino acids. CDR3: CASGVVRQPEKLFF. CDR3 DNA sequence: TGTGCCAGTGGAGTGGTCCGACAGCCAGAAAAACTGTTTTTT. The full variable domain, in which reference TRBV19 and TRBJ1-4 provide the parts outside the CDR3, is DGGITQSPKYLFRKEGQNVTLSCEQNLNHDAMYWYRQDPGQGLRLIYYSQIVNDFQKGDIAEGYSVSREKKESFPLTVTSAQKNPTAFYLCASGVVRQPEKLFFGSGTQLSVL.

The chain employs TRBV7-2 and TRBJ1-1; D unresolved. This CDR3 contains 14 residues. Trimming left V 2 bases short and J 5 bases short, with 12 bases between. Germline CDR1 SGHTA, CDR2 FQGNSA. For the CDR3, the DNA is TGTGCCAGCAGCTTACACGGGCCCCAGACTGAAGCTTTCTTT. Protein product: CASSLHGPQTEAFF.

The chain uses TRBV21-1 and TRBJ1-2. TRBV21-1 is a recognized pseudogene. This CDR3 comprises 15 residues. The DNA of the CDR3 is TGTGCCAGCAACTCAACGGCGGGGGCTAACTATGGCTACACCTTC. It codes for CASNSTAGANYGYTF.

The chain couples TRBV5-4 to TRBJ2-7, with D tentatively TRBD2 (5 bases). V was pared by 1 base and J by 6 bases, with 17 bases between. The CDR3 totals 15 residues. Germline assignment: CDR1 SGHNT and CDR2 YYREEE (reference sequence). CDR3 nucleotide sequence: TGTGCCAGCAGCTTGAGCGGATCAGTAAGGTTCGAGCAGTACTTC. Protein product: CASSLSGSVRFEQYF. The variable domain in full, with the rest retrieved from reference TRBV5-4 and TRBJ2-7, is ETGVTQSPTHLIKTRGQQVTLRCSSQSGHNTVSWYQQALGQGPQFIFQYYREEENGRGNFPPRFSGLQFPNYSSELNVNALELDDSALYLCASSLSGSVRFEQYFGPGTRLTVT.

The J gene is TRBJ2-1, the V gene TRBV7-3; 9 nucleotides agree with TRBD1. The CDR3 is 15 residues long. V lost 4 bases, J lost 7 bases, and 8 bases stayed unmatched. Germline CDR1 SGHTA, CDR2 FQGTGA. CDR3 residues: CASSSGQGPRNEQFF. DNA for the CDR3: TGTGCCAGCAGCTCGGGACAGGGCCCCAGAAATGAGCAGTTCTTC.

This rearrangement joins TRBV4-3 to TRBJ1-5; D is uncertain. The CDR3 runs 14 residues. V was cut by 0 bases and J by 2 bases, with 5 bases left in between. The V gene's germline CDR1 is LGHNA and CDR2 YSLEER. The DNA for the CDR3 is TGCGCCAGCAGCCAAGAGCTGGGCAATCAGCCCCAGCATTTT. This translates into CASSQELGNQPQHF.